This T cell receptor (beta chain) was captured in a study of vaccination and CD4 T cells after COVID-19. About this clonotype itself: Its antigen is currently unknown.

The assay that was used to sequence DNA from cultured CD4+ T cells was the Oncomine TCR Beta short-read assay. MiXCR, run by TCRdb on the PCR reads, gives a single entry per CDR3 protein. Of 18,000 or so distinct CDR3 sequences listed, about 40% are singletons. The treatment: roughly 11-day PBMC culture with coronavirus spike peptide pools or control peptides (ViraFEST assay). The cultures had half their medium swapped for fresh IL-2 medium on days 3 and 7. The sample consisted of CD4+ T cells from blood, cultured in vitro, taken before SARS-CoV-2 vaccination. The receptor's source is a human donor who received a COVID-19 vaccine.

CDR3 sequence reads: CATSSGQPNSPLHF. CDR3 DNA sequence: TGTGCCACCTCGTCGGGACAGCCTAATTCACCCCTCCACTTT. This rearrangement joins TRBV24-1 to TRBJ1-6, with TRBD1 matching over 7 bases. Germline V gene data show CDR1 as KGHDR and CDR2 as SFDVKD. The CDR3 has 14 residues. The trim removed 9 bases at V and 6 bases at J, leaving 7 bases unmatched.